The clone carrying this T cell receptor (beta chain) has just a few counts. Its antigen is not identified. This record belongs to a study of CD8+CD57+ T cells in acquired aplastic anemia. Study information: When averaged, DNA from sorted CD4+ and CD8+ cells came to 3 to 4 ug. Mean read depth for CD4+ cells from healthy donors was about 9.9 million.

CDR1 is MRHNA and CDR2 is SNTAGT in the germline V gene. V gave up 0 bases and J gave up 2 bases, with 12 bases separating them. The CDR3 covers 16 residues. TCR beta VDJ and CDR3 profiles were obtained from a genomic DNA template. TCRdb itself ran the reads through MiXCR, one entry per CDR3 protein. Here the sample spans about 170,000 distinct CDR3 sequences, 50% to 75% being singletons. Points from the study as a whole: Researchers report that about 28 CD8+ CDR3 sequences appeared in both patients and controls.

The receptor's source is a human donor in good health. The chain is built from TRBV6-4 and TRBJ2-3; D gene ambiguous. The sequenced sample consisted of sorted CD4+, CD8+, or CD8+CD57+ T cells (not recorded which) from PBMCs. The CDR3 DNA reads as TGTGCCAGCAGTGACTCTGTGGGATCATCCACAGATACGCAGTATTTT. Translated: CASSDSVGSSTDTQYF.